Below are 10 T cell receptor beta chains sequenced from a single sample in a study of Graves' ophthalmopathy and Graves' hyperthyroidism. RNA transcripts provided the template for amplifying TCR beta CDR3 regions. Following a first-round RT-PCR that used HTBI primers, a second-round multiplex PCR was carried out. A single record per CDR3 protein comes from TCRdb applying MiXCR to the multiplex PCR reads. The data hold approximately 700,000 distinct CDR3 sequences, with 40% observed a single time. Specimen: peripheral blood. Source of these receptors: an adult man with Graves' ophthalmopathy.

The chain combines TRBV7-3 with TRBJ2-5; 7 nucleotides align to TRBD1. There are 15 residues in the CDR3. The germline V gene has CDR1 SGHTA and CDR2 FQGTGA. J gave up 2 bases and V 1 base, and 4 bases lay outside the gene matches. In DNA form, the CDR3 reads TGTGCCAGCAGCTTAAAGGGCAGGGGGCAAGAGACCCAGTACTTC. Its translation is CASSLKGRGQETQYF.

This clonotype was seen ten or more times. CDR3 nucleotide sequence: TGTGCCACCAGCGGGGCACTAAAGACTAATGAAAAACTGTTTTTT. This codes for CATSGALKTNEKLFF. V and J are TRBV15 and TRBJ1-4; a possible D gene is TRBD1 (5 bases). Germline CDR1 LNHNV, CDR2 YYDKDF (reference sequence). There are 15 residues in the CDR3. The V and J ends lost 5 bases and 2 bases respectively, with 12 bases between them.

In this sample, this clonotype turned up a few times. The gene calls are TRBV20-1 and TRBJ2-2, with D maybe TRBD2 (6 bases). Germline V gene lookup returns CDR1 DFQATT and CDR2 SNEGSKA (reference sequence). This CDR3 is 14 amino acids long. Trimming stripped 6 bases from V and 6 bases from J, with 17 bases between. This chain's CDR3 is CSALREADSGELFF. In DNA form, the CDR3 reads TGCAGTGCCCTCAGGGAGGCGGACTCCGGGGAGCTGTTTTTT.

This clonotype turned up a few times. The chain recombines TRBV2 with TRBJ1-1, with 8 bases matching TRBD1. Germline V lookup: CDR1 SNHLY, CDR2 FYNNEI. V was pared by 5 bases and J by 1 base, with 3 bases of the junction left unmatched. The CDR3 has 14 amino acids. As DNA, the CDR3 is TGTGCCAGCAGTACAGGGGGGGCGAACACTGAAGCTTTCTTT. This translates into CASSTGGANTEAFF.

There are a few counts of this clonotype. The V call is TRBV20-1, the J call TRBJ2-7, with D tentatively TRBD2 (6 bases). This CDR3 comprises 12 residues. Germline loops: CDR1 DFQATT, CDR2 SNEGSKA (reference sequence). V was trimmed by 7 bases and J by 3 bases, leaving 13 bases between them. CDR3 residues: CSVGTAYYEQYF. The CDR3 region has the DNA TGCAGTGTCGGGACTGCTTACTACGAGCAGTACTTC.

Concerning this clonotype itself: The junction departs from germline at one end; a sequencing error may be responsible. This chain uses TRBV29-1 with TRBJ1-2; 7 nucleotides line up with TRBD1. CDR1 is SQVTM, CDR2 ANQGSEA, per germline. The CDR3 sequence is 13 residues long. The CDR3 bases are TGTGCCTGGAACCTCAACAGGGGCTATGGCTACACCTTC. It codes for CAWNLNRGYGYTF.

This clonotype was counted a few times. This chain uses TRBV4-3 with TRBJ1-6; D may be TRBD1 (6 bases). Per the germline V gene, CDR1 is LGHNA and CDR2 is YSLEER. This CDR3 is built from 17 residues. V was pared by 3 bases and J by 9 bases, with 21 bases between. The CDR3 region is CASSQTPQGPRSSPLHF. CDR3 nucleotides: TGCGCCAGCAGCCAGACCCCACAGGGACCTCGGAGTTCACCCCTCCACTTT.

This clonotype has just a few counts. One base separates it from a far larger clone, so it is likely a read error. V is TRBV9 and J is TRBJ1-1; D not resolved. Trimming left V 5 bases short and J 1 base short, with 9 bases between. Germline V gene data show CDR1 as SGDLS and CDR2 as YYNGEE. The CDR3 covers 13 residues. This CDR3 is CASRLDGNTEAFF. The CDR3 DNA is TGTGCCAGCAGGCTAGACGGGAACACTGAAGCTTTCTTT. Together with reference TRBV9 and TRBJ1-1, the CDR3 gives the full variable domain: DSGVTQTPKHLITATGQRVTLRCSPRSGDLSVYWYQQSLDQGLQFLIQYYNGEERAKGNILERFSAQQFPDLHSELNLSSLELGDSALYFCASRLDGNTEAFFGQGTRLTVV.

At least ten counts were recorded for this clonotype. V gene TRBV5-1 combines with J gene TRBJ2-5; D is undetermined. This CDR3 has 14 residues. Trimming shortened V by 0 bases and J by 5 bases, and 11 bases separated the two germline ends. Germline-derived CDR1 and CDR2 are SGHRS and YFSETQ. In DNA form, the CDR3 reads TGCGCCAGCAGCTTGGACGTGGGTTTGGAGACCCAGTACTTC. This codes for CASSLDVGLETQYF.

This chain links TRBV25-1 with TRBJ1-2, with unresolved D. Trimming left V 0 bases short and J 8 bases short, with 10 bases between. In germline, CDR1 is MGHDK, CDR2 SYGVNS. The CDR3 is made up of 13 amino acids. Written as DNA, the CDR3 is TGTGCCAGCAGTGAATATGTCCCCGCGGGCTACACCTTC. This encodes CASSEYVPAGYTF.